This T cell receptor beta chain comes out of a study of control samples from healthy donors and cancer patients. With 4 bases clipped from V and 6 bases from J, the junction kept 3 bases outside the gene matches. The CDR3 sequence is 14 residues long. CDR1 and CDR2 (germline): KGHDR, SFDVKD. This table comes from immunoSEQ multiplex PCR, and its TCRdb copy is limited to in-frame clones, with some not included. The data contain 110,000 to 150,000 clones, around 90% of them singletons. Sequenced input: blood. The chain employs TRBV24-1 and TRBJ1-4; the match to TRBD1 covers 8 bases. The receptor comes from a young man in good health. The CDR3 here is CATSDAGGDEKLFF. CDR3 nucleotide sequence: TGTGCCACCAGTGACGCAGGGGGCGATGAAAAACTGTTTTTT.